This T cell receptor beta chain came from a study of OX40 agonist ivuxolimab in advanced cancers. Sampling times: baseline, cycle 4 day 1, cycle 7 day 1. Assay used: immunoSEQ multiplex PCR; TCRdb lists only in-frame clones, some missing. The profile shows about 81,000 clones, about 92% of them singletons. V lost 1 base to trimming and J lost 7 bases; unmatched junction nucleotides: 2. The CDR3 runs 15 residues. Per germline, CDR1 LNHDA and CDR2 SQIVND (reference sequence). This TCR came from an adult with an advanced solid tumor such as melanoma, head and neck, liver or kidney cancer. This chain joins TRBV19 and TRBJ2-1; 12 nucleotides line up with TRBD2. Sequencing was performed on CD4+ or CD8+ T cells sorted from blood, taken in a trial of the OX40 agonist ivuxolimab. CDR3 amino acids: CASSIGTSGKNEQFF. In DNA, the CDR3 is TGTGCCAGTAGTATAGGGACTAGCGGGAAAAATGAGCAGTTCTTC.